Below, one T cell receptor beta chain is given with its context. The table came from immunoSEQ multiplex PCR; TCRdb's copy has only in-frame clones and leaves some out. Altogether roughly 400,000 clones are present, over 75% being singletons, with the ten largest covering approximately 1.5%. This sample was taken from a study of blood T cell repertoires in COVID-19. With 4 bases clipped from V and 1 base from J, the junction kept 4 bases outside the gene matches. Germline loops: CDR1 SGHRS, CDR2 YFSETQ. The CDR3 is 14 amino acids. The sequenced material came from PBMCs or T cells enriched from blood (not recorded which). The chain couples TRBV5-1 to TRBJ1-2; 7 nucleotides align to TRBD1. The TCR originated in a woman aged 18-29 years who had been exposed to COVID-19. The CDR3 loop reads CASSPGQINYGYTF. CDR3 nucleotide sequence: TGCGCCAGCAGCCCGGGACAGATTAACTATGGCTACACCTTC.